This T cell receptor (beta chain) was sequenced for a study of blood T cell repertoires in COVID-19. Study-wide context: Whether acute or convalescent, the COVID-19 samples came from the United States, Italy and Spain. The analysed material was cDNA or gDNA that came from T cells, B-cell-depleted T cells, or PBMCs.

This clone was found a few times. The CDR3 length is 17 residues. Germline V lookup: CDR1 SEHNR, CDR2 FQNEAQ (reference sequence). Trimming at V came to 5 bases and at J to 1 base, leaving 10 bases not matched to a gene. How the authors handled the data: Amplified reference gene primers provided the basis for estimating nucleated cell counts. TCRdb keeps only in-frame clones here, not all; method: immunoSEQ multiplex PCR. Clone size and the V and J calls come from that table; the DNA yielded D and trimming. The sample has about 140,000 clones; around 80% are singletons. The chain combines TRBV7-9 with TRBJ2-4; 8 nucleotides match TRBD2. Input material: peripheral blood. The sequence came from a man between 60 and 75 years old with acute or convalescent COVID-19. The CDR3 coding sequence is TGTGCCAGCAGCCCGGGTACGGGAGGGCTTGCCAAAAACATTCAGTACTTC. Translated: CASSPGTGGLAKNIQYF.